The rows below give T cell receptor beta chains drawn from one sample of a study of human T cells and chemical hapten exposure. TCRdb passed the RACE reads through MiXCR, listing each CDR3 protein once. The sample holds 75,000 to 100,000 distinct CDR3 sequences; 10% to 15% are singletons and the top ten take 3.5%. The sequencing used whole blood, collected in connection with sensitization to the hapten diphenylcyclopropenone (DPC). These receptor sequences come from a woman aged 55-69 years with alopecia areata. Some clones in this sample may be carry-over from other donors' samples. Both conserved end residues are part of each CDR3. D genes are given only for firm matches. Clone size is given for some rows only: seen once, a few or many times, or a class if the clone is expanded.

clone_size,d_call,v_call,j_call,cdr3_nt,cdr3_aa
.,TRBD2,TRBV3-1,TRBJ2-7,TGTGCCAGCAGCCAAGATCTACCAGCGGGGGTGATCTCCTACGAGCAGTACTTC,CASSQDLPAGVISYEQYF
many,.,TRBV5-6,TRBJ1-2,TGTGCCAGCAGCTTGGGGAAGGGCAGTAACTATGGCTACACCTTC,CASSLGKGSNYGYTF
many,.,TRBV19,TRBJ1-5,TGTGCCAGTAGTATGCAGCTCGATAGCAATCAGCCCCAGCATTTT,CASSMQLDSNQPQHF
many,.,TRBV7-2,TRBJ2-7,TGTGCCAGCAGGCCTGAAGGGACCGCCAGCTCCTACGAGCAGTACTTC,CASRPEGTASSYEQYF
few,TRBD1,TRBV7-9,TRBJ2-5,TGTGCCAGCAGGCCCGGGACAGGGTCGTGGGAGACCCAGTACTTC,CASRPGTGSWETQYF
few,.,TRBV5-1,TRBJ2-3,TGCGCCAGCAGCTTGGCACAGTCAGCAGATACGCAGTATTTT,CASSLAQSADTQYF
few,.,TRBV11-3,TRBJ2-2,TGTGCCAAGGGGACACCTGTTCATCCCGGGGAGCTGTTTTTT,CAKGTPVHPGELFF
many,TRBD1,TRBV20-1,TRBJ2-5,TGCAGTGCTAGCCGCGCCTCACAGGGGGCGCGAGAGACCCAGTACTTC,CSASRASQGARETQYF
many,TRBD2,TRBV24-1,TRBJ2-7,TGTGCCACCACTCAAGCGGGGCCGCCCTACGAGCAGTACTTC,CATTQAGPPYEQYF
many,.,TRBV7-3,TRBJ2-3,TGTGCCAGCCGCCCGTCGGGGGTCAGCACAGATACGCAGTATTTT,CASRPSGVSTDTQYF
many,TRBD1,TRBV10-3,TRBJ1-1,TGTGCCATCAGGCCCGGGACAGGGGGTATGAACACTGAAGCTTTCTTT,CAIRPGTGGMNTEAFF
few,.,TRBV2,TRBJ1-2,TGTGCCAGCAGTGGCCAGCGGCAGCAAGGCCCGGTCTATGGCTACACCTTC,CASSGQRQQGPVYGYTF
.,.,TRBV5-4,TRBJ1-3,TGTGCCACCCACTCAGGATTATCTGGAAACACCATATATTTT,CATHSGLSGNTIYF
.,.,TRBV5-7,TRBJ2-1,TGTGCCAGCAGCTTGGGTCCTGGGGGCTCAGGCTACAATGAGCAGTTCTTC,CASSLGPGGSGYNEQFF
many,.,TRBV20-1,TRBJ2-5,TGCAGTGCTAGAGATCCCAGGGATGAGACCCAGTACTTC,CSARDPRDETQYF
few,TRBD1,TRBV29-1,TRBJ1-2,TGCAGCGTGGGGGACAGCTATGGCTACACCTTC,CSVGDSYGYTF
many,.,TRBV2,TRBJ1-6,TGTGCCAGCAGTGGGGGCGTGAATTCACCCCTCCACTTT,CASSGGVNSPLHF
.,TRBD1,TRBV7-6,TRBJ2-1,TGTGCCAGCAGCTTATTCGGGACAGGGGGATTAGCTGAGCAGTTCTTC,CASSLFGTGGLAEQFF
few,TRBD1,TRBV12-3/TRBV12-4,TRBJ2-7,TGTGCCAGCAGTTTAGTCAGTCAGGGGGCCGAGCAGTACTTC,CASSLVSQGAEQYF
few,TRBD1,TRBV6-1,TRBJ1-2,TGTGCCAGCAGTGACGGGGGAGGGGGCGACGGCTACACCTTC,CASSDGGGGDGYTF
few,.,TRBV20-1,TRBJ1-5,TGCAGTGCTAGAGATGCCCACAGGGTCAATCAGCCCCAGCATTTT,CSARDAHRVNQPQHF
many,TRBD1,TRBV12-3/TRBV12-4,TRBJ2-2,TGTGCCAGCAGAGGACAGGGTGAGACCGGGGAGCTGTTTTTT,CASRGQGETGELFF
.,.,TRBV7-9,TRBJ1-2,TGTGCCAGCAGTCCTGCGCGCGGCTACACCTTC,CASSPARGYTF
.,.,TRBV3-1,TRBJ2-1,TGTGCCAGCAGCCAAGATCGAGGTTACAATGAGCAGTTCTTC,CASSQDRGYNEQFF
.,.,TRBV29-1,TRBJ1-2,TGCAGCGTTGAGACAGCAGCCCTCTATGGCTACACCTTC,CSVETAALYGYTF
few,TRBD1,TRBV12-5,TRBJ2-2,TGTGCTAGTGGTTTGTGGACAGGGGGCATTACTAACACCGGGGAGCTGTTTTTT,CASGLWTGGITNTGELFF
many,TRBD1,TRBV7-8,TRBJ2-2,TGTGCCAGCAGCCCTTTTGGCCAGACAGGGGGGACCGGGGAGCTGTTTTTT,CASSPFGQTGGTGELFF
few,.,TRBV7-9,TRBJ1-1,TGTGCCAGCAGCTTTTTTGGGTCCGGCACTGAAGCTTTCTTT,CASSFFGSGTEAFF